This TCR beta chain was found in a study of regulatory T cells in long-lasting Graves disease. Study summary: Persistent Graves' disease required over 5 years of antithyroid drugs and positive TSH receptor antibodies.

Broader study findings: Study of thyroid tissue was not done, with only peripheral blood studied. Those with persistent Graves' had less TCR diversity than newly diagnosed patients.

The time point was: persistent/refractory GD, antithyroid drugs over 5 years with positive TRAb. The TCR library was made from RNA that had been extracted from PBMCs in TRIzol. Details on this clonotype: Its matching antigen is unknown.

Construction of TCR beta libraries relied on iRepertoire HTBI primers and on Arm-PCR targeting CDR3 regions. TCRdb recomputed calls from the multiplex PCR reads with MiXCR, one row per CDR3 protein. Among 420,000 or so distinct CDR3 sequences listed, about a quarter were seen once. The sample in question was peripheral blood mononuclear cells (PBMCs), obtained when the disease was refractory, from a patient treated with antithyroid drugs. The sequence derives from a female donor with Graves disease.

The CDR3 DNA follows: TGTGCCAGCAGTCCGACACTGATCCTGAACACTGAAGCTTTCTTT. This encodes CASSPTLILNTEAFF. The chain combines TRBV27 with TRBJ1-1; D is uncertain. The germline gives CDR1 MNHEY, CDR2 SMNVEV (reference sequence). The CDR3 contains 15 residues. V lost 5 bases, J lost 0 bases, and 13 bases lay in between.